This T cell receptor beta chain was profiled in a study of T-cell memory formation after mild COVID-19. Study information: TCR clusters were largely donor specific.

General study results and limits: Pre-infection memory already had some responding clones, implying cross-reactive memory joined. Clones that got smaller from day 15 to 85 had even CD4/CD8, while clones growing later tipped toward CD4+. Of the contracting clones, CD4+ ones lay mainly in CM and EM, and CD8+ ones in EMRA.

TCRdb re-derived calls from the 5' RACE reads in MiXCR, one entry per CDR3 protein. The sample has roughly 280,000 distinct CDR3 sequences; 8% to 9% are singletons. Comments on this clonotype: Its target is unknown.

This receptor was taken from a man aged 18 to 35 who had mild COVID-19 (a few samples of this study predate the infection). Cell type and time point are not known. Source material: PBMCs or a T cell subset sorted from them (not recorded which).

The CDR3 reads CASPATGQNYEQYF. CDR3 in DNA: TGTGCCAGCCCCGCGACTGGACAGAACTACGAGCAGTACTTC. The chain uses TRBV6-1 and TRBJ2-7; D is perhaps TRBD1 (6 bases). The CDR3 sequence is 14 residues long. V lost 8 bases, J lost 3 bases, and 17 bases lay in between. Germline loops: CDR1 MNHNS, CDR2 SASEGT.